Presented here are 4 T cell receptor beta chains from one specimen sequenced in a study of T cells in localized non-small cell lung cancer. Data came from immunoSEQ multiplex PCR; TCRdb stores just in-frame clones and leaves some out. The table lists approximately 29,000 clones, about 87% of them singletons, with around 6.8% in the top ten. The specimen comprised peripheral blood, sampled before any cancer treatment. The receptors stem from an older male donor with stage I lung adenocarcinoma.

This CDR3 is CASSLQGSGTGELFF. CDR3 in DNA: TGCGCCAGCAGCTTGCAGGGGTCGGGGACCGGGGAGCTGTTTTTT. The chain employs TRBV5-1 and TRBJ2-2, with a weak D call TRBD1 (6 bases). Germline CDR1 reads SGHRS; CDR2 reads YFSETQ. This CDR3 comprises 15 residues. The V end lost 1 base, the J end lost 5 bases, and 12 bases lay between the germline ends.

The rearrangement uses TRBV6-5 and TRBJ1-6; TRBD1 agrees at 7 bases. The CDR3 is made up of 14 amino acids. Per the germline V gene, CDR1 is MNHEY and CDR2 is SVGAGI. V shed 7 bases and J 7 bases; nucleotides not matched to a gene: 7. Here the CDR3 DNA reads TGTGCCAGCAATCTCCGGGACAGAAATTCACCCCTCCACTTT. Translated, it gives CASNLRDRNSPLHF.

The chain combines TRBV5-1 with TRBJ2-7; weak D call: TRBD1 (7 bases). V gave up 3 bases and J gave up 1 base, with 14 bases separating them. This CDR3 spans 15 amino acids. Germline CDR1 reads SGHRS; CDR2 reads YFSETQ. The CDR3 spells CASSSGGTESYEQYF. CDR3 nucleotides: TGCGCCAGCAGCTCAGGGGGGACAGAATCCTACGAGCAGTACTTC.

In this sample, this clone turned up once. CDR3 in DNA: TGTGCTTATGGACCAAGTACTTACACCGGGGAGCTGTTTTTT. Translating gives CAYGPSTYTGELFF. The V gene is TRBV28, the J gene TRBJ2-2, with D hard to call. The CDR3 has 14 residues. The germline gives CDR1 MDHEN, CDR2 SYDVKM.